These T cell receptor beta chains were read from a single sample in a study of T cells in Graves' hyperthyroidism and ophthalmopathy. TCRdb reprocessed the multiplex PCR reads with MiXCR, giving one entry per CDR3 protein. Among roughly 250,000 distinct CDR3 sequences listed, less than 20% were seen once. Sequencing was carried out using blood. The receptors here all came from a woman between 18 and 30 years old with Graves' ophthalmopathy. Both conserved end residues are part of each CDR3. A D gene is named only where the DNA matches it firmly. The size field is filled for only some rows; it gives once, few, many or a size class.

TRBV11-3,TRBJ2-2,many,TRBD1,TGTGCCAGCAGCTCACAGGGGGCAGGGTCCGGGGAGCTGTTTTTT,CASSSQGAGSGELFF
TRBV20-1,TRBJ1-5,many,.,TGCAGTGCTCCCCGAGCGGGGAAAGGCAATCAGCCCCAGCATTTT,CSAPRAGKGNQPQHF
TRBV29-1,TRBJ2-1,.,TRBD2,TGCAGCGTCTGTTTGATCGGGACTAGCGGGAGGGGGGATGAGCAGTTCTTC,CSVCLIGTSGRGDEQFF
TRBV6-1,TRBJ1-2,many,.,TGTGCCAGCAGTGTAGCTAACTATGGCTACACCTTC,CASSVANYGYTF
TRBV30,TRBJ2-1,many,.,TGTGCGTTTAGACCCGCCCCCAATGAGCAGTTCTTC,CAFRPAPNEQFF
TRBV4-1,TRBJ1-5,few,TRBD1,TGCGCCAGCAGCCTTCCCTCCGGGACAGGGAGTCAGCCCCAGCATTTT,CASSLPSGTGSQPQHF
TRBV6-2/TRBV6-3,TRBJ1-2,many,TRBD1,TGTGCCAGCAGTTGGGGGACAGGGCCTTATGGCTACACCTTC,CASSWGTGPYGYTF
TRBV6-5,TRBJ1-1,many,.,TGTGCCAGCAGTTACTATTGGCAGGGAAACACTGAAGCTTTCTTT,CASSYYWQGNTEAFF
TRBV20-1,TRBJ1-2,many,TRBD1,TGCAGTGCTAGGGGACAGGGGCCGGATGGCTACACCTTC,CSARGQGPDGYTF
TRBV10-3,TRBJ2-7,many,.,TGTGCCATCAGTGAGTCGTCGAACTACGAGCAGTACTTC,CAISESSNYEQYF
TRBV12-5,TRBJ1-1,many,TRBD1,TGTGCTAGTGGTTTGGTTGGGGACAGGTCTTCCGAAGCTTTCTTT,CASGLVGDRSSEAFF
TRBV12-3/TRBV12-4,TRBJ2-1,medium-sized,.,TGTGCCAGCAGTTTGCCATCGTGGGGCAATGAGCAGTTCTTC,CASSLPSWGNEQFF
TRBV20-1,TRBJ2-3,many,.,TGCAGTGCACCGGACAGACGAATCACAGATACGCAGTATTTT,CSAPDRRITDTQYF
TRBV27,TRBJ2-3,.,TRBD2,TGTGCCAGCAGTTCCCTGAGGCTAGCGGGGGGGCGGACAGATACGCAGTATTTT,CASSSLRLAGGRTDTQYF
TRBV7-3,TRBJ2-1,.,TRBD2,TGTGCCAGCAGCCTGACTAGCGGGGGGGCAGGAACCTACAATGAGCAGTTCTTC,CASSLTSGGAGTYNEQFF
TRBV19,TRBJ2-1,few,.,TGTGCCAGTAGTATAAGAGCGGACGTATGGGATGATGAGCAGTTCTTC,CASSIRADVWDDEQFF
TRBV6-1,TRBJ1-1,many,.,TGTGCCAGTAATACTCAAGTAAACACTGAAGCTTTCTTT,CASNTQVNTEAFF
TRBV28,TRBJ2-1,.,.,TGTGCCAGCAGTTCTCGGACGGCGAGCTCCTACAATGAGCAGTTCTTC,CASSSRTASSYNEQFF
TRBV7-6,TRBJ1-5,.,.,TGTGCCAGCAGTGATTATAGCAATCAGCCCCAGCATTTT,CASSDYSNQPQHF
TRBV4-1,TRBJ2-3,many,TRBD2,TGCGCCAGCAGCCAAACGAGAGGGCTAGCGGGGGATACGCAGTATTTT,CASSQTRGLAGDTQYF
TRBV11-3,TRBJ1-6,once,TRBD1,TGTGCCAGCAGCCTGCAGGGACAGACGAATTCACCCCTCCACTTT,CASSLQGQTNSPLHF
TRBV20-1,TRBJ2-1,many,.,TGCAGTGCGCCCCCCCGCAGGGTGGCCGAAGAGCAGTTCTTC,CSAPPRRVAEEQFF
TRBV19,TRBJ1-4,many,.,TGTGCCAGCAGCTCCGGATATGAAAAACTGTTTTTT,CASSSGYEKLFF
TRBV28,TRBJ1-5,.,TRBD1,TGTGCCAGCAGTTCTCTCGGGACAGGGGGAATGTATCAGCCCCAGCATTTT,CASSSLGTGGMYQPQHF
TRBV11-2,TRBJ2-3,.,.,TGCGCCAGCAGCTTAGATGGTAGAAGCACAGATACGCAGTATTTT,CASSLDGRSTDTQYF
TRBV18,TRBJ2-2,many,.,TGTGCCAGCTCACCTGTGGCAGGAGACACCGGGGAGCTGTTTTTT,CASSPVAGDTGELFF
TRBV30,TRBJ2-5,.,TRBD2,TGTGCCTGGAGTACGGGGACTAGCGGGAGGGCCACAGAGACCCAGTACTTC,CAWSTGTSGRATETQYF
TRBV20-1,TRBJ1-2,many,.,TGCAGTGCTAGATCCCAAGTTGGGGCCTATGGCTACACCTTC,CSARSQVGAYGYTF
TRBV10-3,TRBJ2-1,many,TRBD1,TGTGCCATCAGTTTGGGACAGGGGCTCAATGAGCAGTTCTTC,CAISLGQGLNEQFF
TRBV6-5,TRBJ2-1,many,TRBD1,TGTGCCAGCAGTTACGGACAGGGTGGGTATGAGCAGTTCTTC,CASSYGQGGYEQFF
TRBV2,TRBJ2-7,many,.,TGTGCCAGCAGTGAAAGGGCGGTCGAGCAGTACTTC,CASSERAVEQYF
TRBV7-9,TRBJ1-1,.,TRBD1,TGTGCCAGCAGCTTAGGCTGGGTAGGACAGGGAGGCACTGAAGCTTTCTTT,CASSLGWVGQGGTEAFF
TRBV5-5,TRBJ2-1,many,.,TGTGCCAGCAGCTTGTTCAGTCTAAAAGGGTACAATGAGCAGTTCTTC,CASSLFSLKGYNEQFF
TRBV20-1,TRBJ2-2,many,TRBD1,TGCAGTGCTAGAGATTTGGACAGGGGGCAATACGGGGAGCTGTTTTTT,CSARDLDRGQYGELFF
TRBV20-1,TRBJ2-1,many,.,TGCAGTGCTCCTGACTGGGGGACCTACAATGAGCAGTTCTTC,CSAPDWGTYNEQFF
TRBV9,TRBJ2-7,many,.,TGTGCCAGCAGCCCTCCAGGGGCGTCCTACGAGCAGTACTTC,CASSPPGASYEQYF
TRBV7-2,TRBJ2-5,few,TRBD2,TGTGCCAGCAGAAAACTAGCGGGTCAAGAGACCCAGTACTTC,CASRKLAGQETQYF
TRBV2,TRBJ2-2,.,TRBD2,TGTGCCAGCAGCCCGGGACTAGCGGGGTTGGCCGGGGAGCTGTTTTTT,CASSPGLAGLAGELFF
TRBV28,TRBJ1-6,many,.,TGTGCCAGCAGCCTAAACTGGAGGGGTAATTCACCCCTCCACTTT,CASSLNWRGNSPLHF
TRBV7-3,TRBJ2-7,few,.,TGTGCCAGCAGCGACCGGGGAGCGTCCTTAGGCGAGCAGTACTTC,CASSDRGASLGEQYF
TRBV9,TRBJ2-1,few,TRBD2,TGTGCCAGCAGCGTAGCAATGGCGGGAGGGCCGGGAGAGGGTGAGCAGTTCTTC,CASSVAMAGGPGEGEQFF
TRBV28,TRBJ2-1,many,TRBD2,TGTGCCAGTTTAACTAGCGGCGACCTCTCTTATCGAAATGAGCAGTTCTTC,CASLTSGDLSYRNEQFF
TRBV6-2/TRBV6-3,TRBJ2-7,.,.,TGTGCCAGCAGTTATAGTGGGTTGAGGCTAAATCCCTACGAGCAGTACTTC,CASSYSGLRLNPYEQYF
TRBV5-5,TRBJ2-1,many,.,TGTGCCAGCAGCTTGCTGGGATCCTACAATGAGCAGTTCTTC,CASSLLGSYNEQFF
TRBV20-1,TRBJ2-5,.,TRBD2,TGCAGTGCTAGCAGCGGGGGGATACAAGATACCCAGTACTTC,CSASSGGIQDTQYF
TRBV3-1,TRBJ2-5,many,.,TGTGCCAGCAGCCAAGGAGTCCGATCGAACTTC,CASSQGVRSNF